This T cell receptor beta chain was profiled in a study of breast tumors, draining lymph nodes, adjacent tissues. Findings and caveats of the study: Data only fit, rather than demonstrated, lymph node origin of most tumor T cells. The data were judged consistent with most tumor T cells coming from lymph node and expanding in tumor. Tumors had less TCR diversity than lymph nodes, more than nontumor tissue.

Note on this clonotype: As yet, its antigen is unknown. This may be a read error: a much more frequent sequence differs by one nucleotide. The CDR3 carries no conserved terminal phenylalanine or tryptophan, so it likely arises from a read error.

Samples came from axillary lymph nodes draining the breast cancer. MiXCR, applied by TCRdb to the multiplex PCR reads, yields one record per CDR3 protein. The profile shows 100,000 or so distinct CDR3 sequences, 21% of them singletons. The sample consisted of axillary lymph node tissue. The receptor was derived from a female donor with breast cancer. Some clones in this sample may be carry-over from other donors' samples.

This CDR3 reads CASSLSRGSGGELFS. CDR3 coding DNA: TGTGCTAGCAGCTTAAGCAGGGGTAGTGGCGGGGAGCTGTTTTCT. The chain links TRBV7-7 to TRBJ2-2; D perhaps matches TRBD1 (6 bases). This CDR3 spans 15 amino acids. CDR1 and CDR2 from the germline V gene are SSHAT and FNYEAQ (reference sequence).